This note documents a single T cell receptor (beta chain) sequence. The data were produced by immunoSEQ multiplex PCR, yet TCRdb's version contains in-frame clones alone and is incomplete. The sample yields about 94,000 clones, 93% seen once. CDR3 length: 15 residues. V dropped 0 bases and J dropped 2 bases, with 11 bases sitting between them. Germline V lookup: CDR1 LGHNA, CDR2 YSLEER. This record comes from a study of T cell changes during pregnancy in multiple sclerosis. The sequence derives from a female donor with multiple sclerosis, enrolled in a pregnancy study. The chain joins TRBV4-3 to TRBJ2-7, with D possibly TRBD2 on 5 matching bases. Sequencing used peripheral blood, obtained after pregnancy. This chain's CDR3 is CASSQDRPGTYEQYF. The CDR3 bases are TGCGCCAGCAGCCAAGATAGGCCGGGAACCTACGAGCAGTACTTC.